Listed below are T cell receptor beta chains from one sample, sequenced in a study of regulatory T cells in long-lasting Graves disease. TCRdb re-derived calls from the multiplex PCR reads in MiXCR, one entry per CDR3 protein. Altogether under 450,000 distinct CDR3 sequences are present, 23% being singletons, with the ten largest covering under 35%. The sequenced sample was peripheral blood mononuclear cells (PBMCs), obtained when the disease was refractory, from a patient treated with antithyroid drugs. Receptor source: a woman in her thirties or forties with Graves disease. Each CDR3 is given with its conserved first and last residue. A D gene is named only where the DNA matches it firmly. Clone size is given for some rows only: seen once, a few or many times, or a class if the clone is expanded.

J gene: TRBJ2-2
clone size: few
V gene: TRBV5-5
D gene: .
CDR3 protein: CASSLNLEELFF
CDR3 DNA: TGTGCCAGCAGCTTGAACCTCGAAGAGCTGTTTTTT

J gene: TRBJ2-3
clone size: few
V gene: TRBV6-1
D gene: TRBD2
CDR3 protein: CASTGTSGPTDTQYF
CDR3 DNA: TGTGCCAGCACCGGGACTAGCGGACCCACAGATACGCAGTATTTT

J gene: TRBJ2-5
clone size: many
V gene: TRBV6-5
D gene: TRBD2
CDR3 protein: CASSSTSGSGETQYF
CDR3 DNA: TGTGCCAGCAGTTCGACTAGCGGGAGTGGTGAGACCCAGTACTTC

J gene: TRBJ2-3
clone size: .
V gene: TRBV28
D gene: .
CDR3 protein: CASSLFLVSDTQYF
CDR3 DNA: TGTGCCAGCAGTTTATTCCTAGTATCGGATACGCAGTATTTT

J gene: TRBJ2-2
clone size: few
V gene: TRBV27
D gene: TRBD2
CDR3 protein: CASKGLAFTGELFF
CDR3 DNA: TGTGCCAGCAAGGGACTAGCGTTCACCGGGGAGCTGTTTTTT

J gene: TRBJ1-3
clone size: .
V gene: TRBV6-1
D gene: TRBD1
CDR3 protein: CASQGVGNTIYF
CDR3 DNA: TGTGCCAGCCAGGGGGTCGGAAACACCATATATTTT

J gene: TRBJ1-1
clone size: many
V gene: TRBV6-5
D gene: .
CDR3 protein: CASSSGTWNTEAFF
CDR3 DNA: TGTGCCAGCAGTTCCGGGACGTGGAACACTGAAGCTTTCTTT

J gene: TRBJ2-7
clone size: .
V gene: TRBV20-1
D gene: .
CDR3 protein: CSAGRGAGLSYEQYF
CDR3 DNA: TGCAGTGCTGGTCGGGGGGCGGGCTTATCCTACGAGCAGTACTTC

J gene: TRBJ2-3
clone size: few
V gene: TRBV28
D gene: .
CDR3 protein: CASRTDPGIDTQYF
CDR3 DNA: TGTGCCAGCAGAACCGACCCCGGAATAGATACGCAGTATTTT

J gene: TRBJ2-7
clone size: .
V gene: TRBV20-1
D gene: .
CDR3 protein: CSAPLTEEQYF
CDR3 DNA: TGCAGTGCTCCACTCACCGAGGAGCAGTACTTC

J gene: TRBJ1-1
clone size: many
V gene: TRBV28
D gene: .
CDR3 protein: CASSLISTGGAKDTEAFF
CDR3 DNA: TGTGCCAGCAGTTTGATCTCAACGGGGGGGGCGAAGGACACTGAAGCTTTCTTT

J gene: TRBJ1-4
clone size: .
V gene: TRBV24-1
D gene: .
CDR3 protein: CATSDWGQGEKLFF
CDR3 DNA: TGTGCCACCAGTGATTGGGGACAAGGTGAAAAACTGTTTTTT

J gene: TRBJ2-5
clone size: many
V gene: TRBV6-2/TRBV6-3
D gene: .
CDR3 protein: CASSYGGQGETQYF
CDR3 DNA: TGTGCCAGCAGTTATGGGGGGCAGGGAGAGACCCAGTACTTC

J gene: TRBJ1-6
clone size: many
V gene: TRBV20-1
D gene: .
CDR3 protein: CSAGYRNSPLHF
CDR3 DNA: TGCAGTGCTGGCTACAGGAATTCACCCCTCCACTTT

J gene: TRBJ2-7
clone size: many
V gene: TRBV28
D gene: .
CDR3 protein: CASTIGRTYEQYF
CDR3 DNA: TGTGCCAGCACAATCGGGAGAACATACGAGCAGTACTTC

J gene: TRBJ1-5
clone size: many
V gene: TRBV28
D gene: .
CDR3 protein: CASSLTRILNQPQHF
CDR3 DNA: TGTGCCAGCAGTTTGACCCGGATCCTCAATCAGCCCCAGCATTTT

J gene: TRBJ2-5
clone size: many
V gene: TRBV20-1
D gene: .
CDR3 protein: CSASFAYQETQYF
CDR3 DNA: TGCAGTGCTAGTTTCGCGTACCAAGAGACCCAGTACTTC

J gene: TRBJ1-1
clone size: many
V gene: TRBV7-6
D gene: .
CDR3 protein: CASSLALGTEAFF
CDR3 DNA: TGTGCCAGCAGCTTAGCGCTCGGAACTGAAGCTTTCTTT

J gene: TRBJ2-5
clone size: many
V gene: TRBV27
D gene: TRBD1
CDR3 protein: CASRKQGGMIETQYF
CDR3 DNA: TGTGCCAGCCGAAAACAGGGGGGTATGATAGAGACCCAGTACTTC

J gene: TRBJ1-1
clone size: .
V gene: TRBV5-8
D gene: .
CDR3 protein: CASSLGRQLVNTEAFF
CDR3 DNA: TGTGCCAGCAGCCTGGGGAGGCAGCTTGTGAACACTGAAGCTTTCTTT

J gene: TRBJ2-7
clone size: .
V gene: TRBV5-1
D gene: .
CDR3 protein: CASSALGPFLSYEQYF
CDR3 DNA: TGCGCCAGCAGTGCCCTCGGGCCCTTTTTATCCTACGAGCAGTACTTC

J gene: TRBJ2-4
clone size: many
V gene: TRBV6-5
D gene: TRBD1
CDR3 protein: CASSYGQGENIQYF
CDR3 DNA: TGTGCCAGCAGTTACGGACAGGGTGAAAACATTCAGTACTTC

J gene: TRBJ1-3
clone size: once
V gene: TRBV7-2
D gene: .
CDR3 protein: CASSLWGGGSGNTIYF
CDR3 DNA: TGTGCCAGCAGCTTGTGGGGCGGAGGGAGCGGAAACACCATATATTTT

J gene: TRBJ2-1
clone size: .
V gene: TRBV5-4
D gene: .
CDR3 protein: CASSLASGNYNERFF
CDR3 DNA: TGTGCCAGCAGCTTAGCCAGCGGAAACTACAATGAGCGGTTCTTC

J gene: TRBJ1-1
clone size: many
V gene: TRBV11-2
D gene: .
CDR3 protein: CASSLSRGTLRDTEAFF
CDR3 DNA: TGTGCCAGCAGCTTAAGTAGGGGAACGCTTCGGGACACTGAAGCTTTCTTT

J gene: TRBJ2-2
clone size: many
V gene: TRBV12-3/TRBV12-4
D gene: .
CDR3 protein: CASSFHGTGELFF
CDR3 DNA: TGTGCCAGCAGTTTTCATGGCACCGGGGAGCTGTTTTTT

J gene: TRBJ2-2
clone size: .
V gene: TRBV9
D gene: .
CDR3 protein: CASSVVGRNTGELFF
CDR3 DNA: TGTGCCAGCAGCGTAGTTGGGAGAAACACCGGGGAGCTGTTTTTT

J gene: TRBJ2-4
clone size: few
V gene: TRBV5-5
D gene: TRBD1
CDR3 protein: CASSPQGIAKNIQYF
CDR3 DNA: TGTGCCAGCAGTCCACAGGGGATAGCCAAAAACATTCAGTACTTC

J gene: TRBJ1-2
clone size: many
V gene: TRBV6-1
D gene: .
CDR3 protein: CASSDTGIYGYTF
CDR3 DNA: TGTGCCAGCAGTGACACGGGGATCTATGGCTACACCTTC

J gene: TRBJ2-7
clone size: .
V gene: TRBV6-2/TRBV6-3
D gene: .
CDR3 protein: CASSYSWTAEEQYF
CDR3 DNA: TGTGCCAGCAGTTACTCGTGGACTGCGGAGGAGCAGTACTTC

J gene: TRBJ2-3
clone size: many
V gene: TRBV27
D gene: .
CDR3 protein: CASSPPGLWITDTQYF
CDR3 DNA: TGTGCCAGCAGCCCGCCGGGCCTTTGGATCACAGATACGCAGTATTTT

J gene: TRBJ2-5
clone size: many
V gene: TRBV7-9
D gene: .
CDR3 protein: CASSPRTGARETQYF
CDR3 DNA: TGTGCCAGCAGCCCCAGAACGGGAGCGAGAGAGACCCAGTACTTC

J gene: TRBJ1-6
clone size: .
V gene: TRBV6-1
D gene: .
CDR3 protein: CASSPTLSDTLHF
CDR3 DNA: TGTGCCAGCAGCCCCACCCTTTCTGACACCCTCCACTTT

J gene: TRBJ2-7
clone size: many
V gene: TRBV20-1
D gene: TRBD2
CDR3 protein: CSASSTSGRADEQYF
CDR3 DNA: TGCAGTGCTTCCTCGACTAGCGGGAGGGCCGACGAGCAGTACTTC

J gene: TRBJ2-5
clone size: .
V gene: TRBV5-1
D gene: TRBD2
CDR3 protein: CASSSKTGGETQYF
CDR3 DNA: TGCGCCAGCAGCTCCAAAACGGGAGGGGAGACCCAGTACTTC

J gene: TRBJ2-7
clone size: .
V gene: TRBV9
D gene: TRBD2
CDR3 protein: CASSVVASGRSEQYF
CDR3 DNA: TGTGCCAGCAGCGTAGTGGCTAGCGGGAGAAGCGAGCAGTACTTC